This T cell receptor (beta chain) was obtained from a study of blood T cell repertoires in COVID-19. The CDR3 covers 14 residues. Losses at the gene ends were 4 bases for V and 3 bases for J; bases not matched to a gene: 6. Germline CDR1 and CDR2: SGHNT and YYREEE (reference sequence). Method: immunoSEQ multiplex PCR; TCRdb's copy keeps in-frame clones and lacks some. The top ten hold around 2.3% of the sample, which has about 190,000 clones, approximately 91% seen once. This sequence was found in a man aged 70 or older with active or convalescent COVID-19. Sequencing was performed on peripheral blood. The chain combines TRBV5-4 with TRBJ1-2, with 7 nucleotides matching TRBD1. The CDR3 region is CASSVGDRDYGYTF. In DNA, the CDR3 is TGTGCCAGCAGCGTGGGAGACAGGGACTATGGCTACACCTTC.